This T cell receptor beta chain was recorded in a study of T cell clonotyping in hematopoietic cell transplantation. Overall study findings and caveats: CD4 and CD8 repertoire contributions could not be separated without sorting.

About this clone: Its antigen remains unidentified.

V shed 6 bases, J shed 3 bases, and the junction held 5 bases outside the gene matches. This CDR3 comprises 13 residues. Per the germline V gene, CDR1 is MNHEY and CDR2 is SVGAGI. TCRdb's copy holds only in-frame clones and misses some; the assay was immunoSEQ multiplex PCR. The top ten clones hold roughly 5.4% of a sample with 15,000 to 20,000 clones, around 90% of them seen once. The TCR comes from a man aged 35 to 55 in good health. Some clones in this sample may be carry-over from other donors' samples. The material sequenced was peripheral blood mononuclear cells. The chain has TRBV6-5 and TRBJ2-7; 7 bases map to TRBD1. The CDR3 region is CASRTGTDYEQYF. In nucleotides, the CDR3 is TGTGCCAGCAGGACCGGGACAGACTACGAGCAGTACTTC.